This T cell receptor beta chain comes out of a study of molecular identifiers for immune sequencing clone quantification. Overall study results and limits: Clonotypes topping 20 RNA copies carried over 99% of effector molecules but under 1% of naive ones.

The CDR3 totals 13 residues. The ends were cut back, 3 bases at V and 0 bases at J, with 9 bases in the middle. Per germline, CDR1 SQVTM and CDR2 ANQGSEA. One entry per CDR3 protein results from TCRdb running MiXCR on the PCR reads. Here the sample spans under 3,000 distinct CDR3 sequences, 15% to 20% being singletons. Details on this clonotype: Its antigen is as yet unknown. This could be a read error, since a much larger clone is one nucleotide away.

Sorting was used to obtain naive CD8 T cells (CD8+CD4-CCR7+CD45RA+). This rearrangement joins TRBV29-1 to TRBJ2-7; perhaps TRBD2 as D (5 bases). This TCR derives from a human donor in good health. Some libraries in this study had Jurkat cell RNA spiked in. The source material was naive CD8+ T cells from blood, with Jurkat cell RNA spiked in. Noted subset: FACS-sorted CD8+CD4-CCR7+CD45RA+ naive T cells. The CDR3 reads CSVDSGDSYEQYF. CDR3 sequence (DNA): TGCAGCGTTGACTCCGGGGACTCCTACGAGCAGTACTTC.